This TCR beta chain came from a study of control samples from healthy donors and cancer patients. Using immunoSEQ multiplex PCR, the repertoire was profiled, and TCRdb retains in-frame clones only, with some absent. The sample carries about 120,000 clones, approximately 90% recorded once. Germline-derived CDR1 and CDR2 are MNHNS and SASEGT. Trimming stripped 1 base from V and 2 bases from J, with 7 bases between. The CDR3 runs 14 residues. The V gene is TRBV6-1, the J gene TRBJ2-3, with D tentatively TRBD1 or TRBD2 (5 bases each). The TCR was taken from a woman aged 45-65 years with colorectal cancer. The specimen sequenced was PBMCs. CDR3 amino acids: CASSEGGDTDTQYF. CDR3 nucleotide sequence: TGTGCCAGCAGTGAAGGAGGGGACACAGATACGCAGTATTTT.